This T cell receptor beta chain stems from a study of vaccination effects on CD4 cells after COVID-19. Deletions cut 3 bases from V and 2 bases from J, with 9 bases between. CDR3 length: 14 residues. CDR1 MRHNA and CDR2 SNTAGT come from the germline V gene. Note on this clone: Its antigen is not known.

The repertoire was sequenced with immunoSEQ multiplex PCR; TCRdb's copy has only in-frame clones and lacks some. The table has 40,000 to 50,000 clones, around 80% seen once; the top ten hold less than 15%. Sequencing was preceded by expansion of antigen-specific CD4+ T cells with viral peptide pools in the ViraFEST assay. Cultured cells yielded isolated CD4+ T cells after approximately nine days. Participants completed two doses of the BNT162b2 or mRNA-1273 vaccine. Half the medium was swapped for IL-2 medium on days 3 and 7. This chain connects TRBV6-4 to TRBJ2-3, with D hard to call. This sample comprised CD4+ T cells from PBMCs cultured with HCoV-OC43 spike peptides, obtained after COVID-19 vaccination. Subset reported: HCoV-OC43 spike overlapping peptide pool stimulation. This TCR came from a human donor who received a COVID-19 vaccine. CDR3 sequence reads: CASSEAGSTDTQYF. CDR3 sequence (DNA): TGTGCCAGCAGTGAGGCAGGCTCCACAGATACGCAGTATTTT.